This TCR beta chain was recovered during a study of blood T cell repertoires in COVID-19. The CDR3 loop spans 16 amino acids. Germline trimming cut 5 bases from V and 9 bases from J; bases unmatched to any gene: 13. Germline CDR1 ENHRY, CDR2 SYGVKD. Patients from Seattle were sampled longitudinally, starting during active infection. Sequencing was performed with immunoSEQ multiplex PCR; in TCRdb, only in-frame clones are kept and a portion is missing. The table records 150,000 to 250,000 clones, about 93% of them present only once. The source material was peripheral blood. The gene calls are TRBV10-3 and TRBJ1-6, with 7 bases fitting TRBD1. The TCR sequence derives from a man younger than 40 with COVID-19, enrolled during active disease. The CDR3 loop is CAISPRMGTEGSPLHF. The CDR3 nucleotides read TGTGCCATCAGTCCCCGAATGGGGACAGAGGGTTCACCCCTCCACTTT.